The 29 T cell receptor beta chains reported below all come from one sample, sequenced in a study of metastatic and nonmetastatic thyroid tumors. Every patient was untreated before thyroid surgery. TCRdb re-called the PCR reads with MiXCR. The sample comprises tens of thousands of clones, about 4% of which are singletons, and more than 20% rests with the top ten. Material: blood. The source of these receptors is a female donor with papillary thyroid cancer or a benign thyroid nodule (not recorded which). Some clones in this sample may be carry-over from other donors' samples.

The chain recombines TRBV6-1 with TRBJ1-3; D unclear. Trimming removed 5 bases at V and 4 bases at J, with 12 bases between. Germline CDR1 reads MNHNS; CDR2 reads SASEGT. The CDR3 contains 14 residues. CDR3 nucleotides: TGTGCCAGCAGTCACGTTGGGGAGGGAAACACCATATATTTT. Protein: CASSHVGEGNTIYF.

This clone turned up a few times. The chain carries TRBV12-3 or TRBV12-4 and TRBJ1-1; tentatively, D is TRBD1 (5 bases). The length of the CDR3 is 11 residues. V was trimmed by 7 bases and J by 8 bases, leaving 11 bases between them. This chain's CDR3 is CASIPGTEAFF. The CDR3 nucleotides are TGTGCCAGCATCCCCGGGACCGAAGCTTTCTTT.

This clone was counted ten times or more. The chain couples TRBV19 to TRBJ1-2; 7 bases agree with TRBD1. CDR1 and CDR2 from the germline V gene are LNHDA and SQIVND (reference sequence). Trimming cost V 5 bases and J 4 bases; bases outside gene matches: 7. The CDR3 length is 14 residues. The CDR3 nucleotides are TGTGCCAGTAGTGGAGAGCAGGGGGGCTATGGCTACACCTTC. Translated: CASSGEQGGYGYTF.

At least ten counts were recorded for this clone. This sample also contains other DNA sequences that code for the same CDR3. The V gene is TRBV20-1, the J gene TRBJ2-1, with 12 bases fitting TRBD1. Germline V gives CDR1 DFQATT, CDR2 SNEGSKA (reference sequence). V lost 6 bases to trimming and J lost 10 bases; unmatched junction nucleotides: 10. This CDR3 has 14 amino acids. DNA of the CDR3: TGCAGTGCCAACCGGGGACAGGGGGCTCGGGAGCAGTTCTTC. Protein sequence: CSANRGQGAREQFF.

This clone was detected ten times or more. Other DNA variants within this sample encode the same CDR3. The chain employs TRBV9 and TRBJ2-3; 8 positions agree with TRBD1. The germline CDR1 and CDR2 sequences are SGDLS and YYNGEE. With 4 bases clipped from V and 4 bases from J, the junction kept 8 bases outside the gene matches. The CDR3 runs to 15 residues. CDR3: CASSQGGQVPDTQYF. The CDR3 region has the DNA TGTGCCAGCAGCCAGGGGGGACAGGTGCCAGATACGCAGTATTTT.

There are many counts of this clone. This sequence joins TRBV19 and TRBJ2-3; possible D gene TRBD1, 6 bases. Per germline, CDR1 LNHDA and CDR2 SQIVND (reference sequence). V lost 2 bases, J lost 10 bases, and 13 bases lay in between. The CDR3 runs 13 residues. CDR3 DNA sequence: TGTGCCAGTAGTATAACAGGGTGGTCCGCGCAGTATTTT. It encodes CASSITGWSAQYF.

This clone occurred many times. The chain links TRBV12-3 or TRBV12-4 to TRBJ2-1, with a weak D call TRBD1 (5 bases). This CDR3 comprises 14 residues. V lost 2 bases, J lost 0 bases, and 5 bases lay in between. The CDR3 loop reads CASSLRGSYNEQFF. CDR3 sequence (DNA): TGTGCCAGCAGTTTAAGGGGCTCCTACAATGAGCAGTTCTTC.

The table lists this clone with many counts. CDR3 amino acids: CASSLIGQGVGTEAFF. The CDR3 region has the DNA TGTGCCAGCAGCTTGATTGGACAGGGGGTTGGCACTGAAGCTTTCTTT. This chain joins TRBV5-6 and TRBJ1-1, with 10 positions matching TRBD1. V trimming: 1 base; J trimming: 4 bases; junction bases outside the gene matches: 7. The CDR3 loop spans 16 amino acids. The germline CDR1 and CDR2 sequences are SGHDT and YYEEEE.

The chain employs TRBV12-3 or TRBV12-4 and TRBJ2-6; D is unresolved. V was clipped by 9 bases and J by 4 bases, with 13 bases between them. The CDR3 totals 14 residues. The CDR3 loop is CASRPAAGANVLTF. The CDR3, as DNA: TGTGCCAGTAGACCCGCTGCCGGGGCCAACGTCCTGACTTTC.

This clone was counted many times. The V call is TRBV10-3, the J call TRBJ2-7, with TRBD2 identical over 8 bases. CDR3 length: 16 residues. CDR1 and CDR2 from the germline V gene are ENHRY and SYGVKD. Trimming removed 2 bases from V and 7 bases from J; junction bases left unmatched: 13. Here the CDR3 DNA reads TGTGCCATCAGTGAGCACGGTAGCGGGAACCCGTTAGAGCAGTACTTC. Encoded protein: CAISEHGSGNPLEQYF.

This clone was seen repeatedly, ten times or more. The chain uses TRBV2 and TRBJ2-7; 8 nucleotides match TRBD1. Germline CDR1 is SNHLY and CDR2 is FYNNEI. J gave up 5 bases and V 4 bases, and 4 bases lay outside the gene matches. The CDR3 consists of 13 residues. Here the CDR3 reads CASSAGGQDEQYF. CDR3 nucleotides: TGTGCCAGCAGTGCAGGGGGACAGGACGAGCAGTACTTC.

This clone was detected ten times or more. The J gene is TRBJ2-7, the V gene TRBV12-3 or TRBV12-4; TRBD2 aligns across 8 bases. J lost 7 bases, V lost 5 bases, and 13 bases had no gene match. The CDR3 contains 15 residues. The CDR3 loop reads CASSPGGALSVEQYF. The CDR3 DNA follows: TGTGCCAGCAGTCCCGGGGGGGCCCTCTCAGTGGAGCAGTACTTC.

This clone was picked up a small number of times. In DNA form, the CDR3 reads TGTGCCACCAGTGGGTCTTTTGGGGTGACTGTGGCCAACGTCCTGACTTTC. Encoded protein: CATSGSFGVTVANVLTF. The chain joins TRBV24-1 to TRBJ2-6; no firm D call. The V end lost 5 bases, the J end lost 6 bases, and 19 bases lay between the germline ends. Germline values: CDR1 KGHDR, CDR2 SFDVKD. The CDR3 is 17 residues long.

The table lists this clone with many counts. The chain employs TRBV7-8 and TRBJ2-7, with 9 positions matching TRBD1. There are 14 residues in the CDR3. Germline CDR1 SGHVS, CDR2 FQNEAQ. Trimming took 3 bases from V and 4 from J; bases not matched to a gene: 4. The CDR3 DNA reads TGTGCCAGCAGCTTGAACAGGGGGCCATACGAGCAGTACTTC. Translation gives CASSLNRGPYEQYF.

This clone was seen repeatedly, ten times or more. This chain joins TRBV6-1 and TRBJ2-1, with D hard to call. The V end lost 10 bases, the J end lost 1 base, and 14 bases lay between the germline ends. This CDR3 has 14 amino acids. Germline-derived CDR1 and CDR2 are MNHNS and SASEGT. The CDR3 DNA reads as TGTGCCACCAACACCCAACGGTCCTACAATGAGCAGTTCTTC. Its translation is CATNTQRSYNEQFF.

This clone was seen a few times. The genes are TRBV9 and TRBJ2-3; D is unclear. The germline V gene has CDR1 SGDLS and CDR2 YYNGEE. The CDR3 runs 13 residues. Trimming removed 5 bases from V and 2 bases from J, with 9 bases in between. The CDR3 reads CASSDKTTDTQYF. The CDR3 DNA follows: TGTGCCAGCAGTGATAAGACCACAGATACGCAGTATTTT.

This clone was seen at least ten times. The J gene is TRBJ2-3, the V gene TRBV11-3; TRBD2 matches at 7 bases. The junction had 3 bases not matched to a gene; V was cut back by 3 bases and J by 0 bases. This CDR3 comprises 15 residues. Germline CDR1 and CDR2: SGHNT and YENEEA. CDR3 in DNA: TGTGCCAGCAGCTTGTCTAGCGGTAGCACAGATACGCAGTATTTT. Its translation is CASSLSSGSTDTQYF.

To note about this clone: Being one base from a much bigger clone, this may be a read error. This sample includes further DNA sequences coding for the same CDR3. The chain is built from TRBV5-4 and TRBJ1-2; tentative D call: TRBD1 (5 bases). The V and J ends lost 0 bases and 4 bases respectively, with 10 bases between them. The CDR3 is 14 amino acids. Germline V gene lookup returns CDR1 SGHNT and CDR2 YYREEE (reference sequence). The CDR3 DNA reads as TGTGCCAGCAGCTTGGCCGGGGCGCCCTATGGCTACACCTTC. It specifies CASSLAGAPYGYTF.

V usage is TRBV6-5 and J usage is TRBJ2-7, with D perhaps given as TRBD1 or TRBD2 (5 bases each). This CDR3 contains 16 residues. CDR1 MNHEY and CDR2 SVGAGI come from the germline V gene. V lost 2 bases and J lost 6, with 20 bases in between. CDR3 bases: TGTGCCAGCAGTTACCCGAGGGGTGGCCTTACGAGCGAGCAGTACTTC. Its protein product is CASSYPRGGLTSEQYF.

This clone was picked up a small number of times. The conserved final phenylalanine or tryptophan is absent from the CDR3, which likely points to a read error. The CDR3 here is CSASKGTGSGAYTC. CDR3 in DNA: TGCAGTGCTAGTAAAGGGACAGGGTCGGGTGCCTACACCTGC. The chain couples TRBV20-1 to TRBJ1-2, with 9 positions matching TRBD1. The CDR3 has 14 amino acids. Germline V CDR1 and CDR2: DFQATT, SNEGSKA (reference sequence). V lost 3 bases and J lost 10; bases outside the gene matches: 12.

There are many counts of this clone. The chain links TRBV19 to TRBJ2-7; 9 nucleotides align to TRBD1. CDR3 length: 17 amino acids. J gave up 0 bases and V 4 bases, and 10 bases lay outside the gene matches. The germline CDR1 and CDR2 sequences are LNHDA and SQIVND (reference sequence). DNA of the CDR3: TGTGCCAGTAGTAACGGCCCCGGGACAGGGTTCTCCTACGAGCAGTACTTC. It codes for CASSNGPGTGFSYEQYF.

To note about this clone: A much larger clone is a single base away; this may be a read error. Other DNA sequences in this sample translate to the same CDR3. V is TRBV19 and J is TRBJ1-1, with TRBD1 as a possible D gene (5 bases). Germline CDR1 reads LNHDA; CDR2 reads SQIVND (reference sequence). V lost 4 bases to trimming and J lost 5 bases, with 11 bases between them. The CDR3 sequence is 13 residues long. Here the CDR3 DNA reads TGTGCCAGTAGTACCGGGACCGGGACTGAAGCTTTCTTT. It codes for CASSTGTGTEAFF. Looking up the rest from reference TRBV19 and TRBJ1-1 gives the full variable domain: DGGITQSPKYLFRKEGQNVTLSCEQNLNHDAMYWYRQDPGQGLRLIYYSQIVNDFQKGDIAEGYSVSREKKESFPLTVTSAQKNPTAFYLCASSTGTGTEAFFGQGTRLTVV.

The DNA of the CDR3 is TGTGCCAGCAGTTACGGGGACAGGGGAAACACCTTC. Its protein is CASSYGDRGNTF. The chain uses TRBV6-9 and TRBJ1-2, with 10 bases aligning to TRBD1. The CDR3 totals 12 residues. Trimming took 3 bases from V and 12 from J; bases not matched to a gene: 4. Per the germline V gene, CDR1 is MNHGY and CDR2 is SVAAGI.

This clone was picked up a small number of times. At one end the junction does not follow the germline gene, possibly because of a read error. The CDR3 DNA reads as TGTGTCAGCAGCCCCGGGTTTAGCGGGATCACAGATACGCAGTATTTT. Translating gives CVSSPGFSGITDTQYF. This rearrangement joins TRBV9 to TRBJ2-3; 8 bases agree with TRBD2. CDR1 and CDR2 (germline): SGDLS, YYNGEE. The CDR3 runs 16 residues.

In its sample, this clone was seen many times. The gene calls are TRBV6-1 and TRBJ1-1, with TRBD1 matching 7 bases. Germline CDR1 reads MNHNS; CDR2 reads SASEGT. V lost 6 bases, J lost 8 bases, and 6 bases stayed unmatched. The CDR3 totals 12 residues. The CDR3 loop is CASSLRQGEAFF. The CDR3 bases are TGTGCCAGCAGCCTAAGACAGGGAGAAGCTTTCTTT.

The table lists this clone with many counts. Here the CDR3 reads CASSQVGAAGGRVNEQFF. For the CDR3, the DNA is TGTGCCAGCAGCCAAGTAGGAGCAGCGGGAGGACGAGTCAATGAGCAGTTCTTC. J is TRBJ2-1 and V is TRBV4-2; 9 nucleotides agree with TRBD2. Per the germline V gene, CDR1 is LGHNA and CDR2 is YNFKEQ. With 1 base clipped from V and 6 bases from J, the junction kept 13 bases outside the gene matches. There are 18 residues in the CDR3.

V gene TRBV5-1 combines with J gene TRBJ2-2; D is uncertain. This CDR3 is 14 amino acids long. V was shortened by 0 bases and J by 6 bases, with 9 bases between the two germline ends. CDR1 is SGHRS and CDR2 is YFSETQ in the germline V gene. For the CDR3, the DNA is TGCGCCAGCAGCTTGGGGCACAAGGCCGGGGAGCTGTTTTTT. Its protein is CASSLGHKAGELFF.

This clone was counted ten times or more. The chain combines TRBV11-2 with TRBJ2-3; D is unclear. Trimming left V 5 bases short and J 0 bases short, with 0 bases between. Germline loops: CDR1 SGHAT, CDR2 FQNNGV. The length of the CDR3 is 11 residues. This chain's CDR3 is CASSSTDTQYF. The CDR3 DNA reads TGTGCCAGCAGCAGCACAGATACGCAGTATTTT.

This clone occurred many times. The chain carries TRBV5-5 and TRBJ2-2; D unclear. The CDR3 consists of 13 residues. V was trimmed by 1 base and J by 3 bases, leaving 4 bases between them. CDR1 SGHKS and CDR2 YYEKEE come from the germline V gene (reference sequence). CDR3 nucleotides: TGTGCCAGCAGCTTGAGATACACCGGGGAGCTGTTTTTT. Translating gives CASSLRYTGELFF.